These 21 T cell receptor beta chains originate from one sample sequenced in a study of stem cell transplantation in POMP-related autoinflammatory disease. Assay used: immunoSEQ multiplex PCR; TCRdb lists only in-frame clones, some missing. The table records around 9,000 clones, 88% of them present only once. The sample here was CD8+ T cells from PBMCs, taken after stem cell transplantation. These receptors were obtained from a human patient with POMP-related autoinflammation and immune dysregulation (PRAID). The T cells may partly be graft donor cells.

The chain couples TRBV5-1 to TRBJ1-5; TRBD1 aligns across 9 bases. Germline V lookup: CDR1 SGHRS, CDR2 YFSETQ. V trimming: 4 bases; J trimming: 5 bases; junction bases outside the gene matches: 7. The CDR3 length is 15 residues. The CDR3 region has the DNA TGCGCCAGCAGCGCAGGGACAGGGTTTGATCAGCCCCAGCATTTT. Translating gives CASSAGTGFDQPQHF.

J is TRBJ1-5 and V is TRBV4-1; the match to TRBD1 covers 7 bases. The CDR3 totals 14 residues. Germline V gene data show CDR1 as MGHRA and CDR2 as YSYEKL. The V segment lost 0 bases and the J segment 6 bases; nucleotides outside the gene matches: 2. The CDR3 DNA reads TGCGCCAGCAGCCAAGACGGGACAGCTCAGCCCCAGCATTTT. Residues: CASSQDGTAQPQHF.

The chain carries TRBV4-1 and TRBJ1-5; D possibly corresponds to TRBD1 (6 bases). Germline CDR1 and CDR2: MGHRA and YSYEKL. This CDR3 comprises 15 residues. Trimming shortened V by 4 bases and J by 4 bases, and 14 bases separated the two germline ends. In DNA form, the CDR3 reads TGCGCCAGCAGCCCCAGCGGGGGCCTTAATCAGCCCCAGCATTTT. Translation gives CASSPSGGLNQPQHF.

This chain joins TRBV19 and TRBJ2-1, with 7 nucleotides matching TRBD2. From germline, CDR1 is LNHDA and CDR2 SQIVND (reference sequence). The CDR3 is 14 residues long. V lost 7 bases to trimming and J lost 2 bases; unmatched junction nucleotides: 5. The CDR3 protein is CASTSSGAYNEQFF. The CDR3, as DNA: TGTGCCAGTACCTCTAGCGGAGCCTACAATGAGCAGTTCTTC. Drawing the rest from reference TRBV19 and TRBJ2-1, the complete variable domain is DGGITQSPKYLFRKEGQNVTLSCEQNLNHDAMYWYRQDPGQGLRLIYYSQIVNDFQKGDIAEGYSVSREKKESFPLTVTSAQKNPTAFYLCASTSSGAYNEQFFGPGTRLTVL.

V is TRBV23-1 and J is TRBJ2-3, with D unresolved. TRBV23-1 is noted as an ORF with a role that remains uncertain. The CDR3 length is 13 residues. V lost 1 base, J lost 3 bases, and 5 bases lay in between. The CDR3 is CASSQWGTDTQYF. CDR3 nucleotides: TGCGCCAGCAGTCAATGGGGTACAGATACGCAGTATTTT.

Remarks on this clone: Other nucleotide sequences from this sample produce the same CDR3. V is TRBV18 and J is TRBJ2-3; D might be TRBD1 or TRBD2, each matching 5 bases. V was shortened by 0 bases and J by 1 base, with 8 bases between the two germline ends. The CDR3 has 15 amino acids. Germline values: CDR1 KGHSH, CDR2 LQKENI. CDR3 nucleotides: TGTGCCAGCTCACCACCGCAGGGACGCACAGATACGCAGTATTTT. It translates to CASSPPQGRTDTQYF.

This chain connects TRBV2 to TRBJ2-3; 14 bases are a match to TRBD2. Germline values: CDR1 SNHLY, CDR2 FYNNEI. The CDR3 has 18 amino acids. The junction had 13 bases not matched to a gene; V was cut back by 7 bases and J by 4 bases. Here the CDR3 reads CASIPPRTSGRQSDTQYF. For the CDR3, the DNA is TGTGCCAGCATCCCCCCTCGGACTAGCGGGAGGCAGTCAGATACGCAGTATTTT. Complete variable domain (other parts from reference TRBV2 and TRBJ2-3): EPEVTQTPSHQVTQMGQEVILRCVPISNHLYFYWYRQILGQKVEFLVSFYNNEISEKSEIFDDQFSVERPDGSNFTLKIRSTKLEDSAMYFCASIPPRTSGRQSDTQYFGPGTRLTVL.

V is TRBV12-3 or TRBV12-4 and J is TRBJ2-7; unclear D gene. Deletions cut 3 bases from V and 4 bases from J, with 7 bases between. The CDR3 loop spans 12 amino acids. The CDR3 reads CASSFGGYEQYV. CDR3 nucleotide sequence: TGTGCCAGCAGTTTTGGTGGATACGAGCAGTACGTC.

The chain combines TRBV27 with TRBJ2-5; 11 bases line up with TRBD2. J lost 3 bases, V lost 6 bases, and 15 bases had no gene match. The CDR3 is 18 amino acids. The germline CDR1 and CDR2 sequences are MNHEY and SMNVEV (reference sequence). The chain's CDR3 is CASSPSRTGTSGKETQYF. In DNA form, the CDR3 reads TGTGCCAGCAGCCCCAGCCGGACCGGGACTAGCGGAAAAGAGACCCAGTACTTC.

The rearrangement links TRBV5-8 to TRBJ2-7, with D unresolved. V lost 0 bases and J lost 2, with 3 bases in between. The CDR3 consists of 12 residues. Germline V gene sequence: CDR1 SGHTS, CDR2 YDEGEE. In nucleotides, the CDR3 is TGTGCCAGCAGCTTGGGCGCCTACGAGCAGTACTTC. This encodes CASSLGAYEQYF.

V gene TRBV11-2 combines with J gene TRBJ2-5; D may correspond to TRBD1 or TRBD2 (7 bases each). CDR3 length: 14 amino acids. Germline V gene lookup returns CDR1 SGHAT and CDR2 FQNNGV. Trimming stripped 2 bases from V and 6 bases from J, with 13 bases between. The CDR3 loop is CASSLQGGWKTQYF. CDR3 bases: TGTGCCAGCAGCTTACAGGGGGGGTGGAAGACCCAGTACTTC.

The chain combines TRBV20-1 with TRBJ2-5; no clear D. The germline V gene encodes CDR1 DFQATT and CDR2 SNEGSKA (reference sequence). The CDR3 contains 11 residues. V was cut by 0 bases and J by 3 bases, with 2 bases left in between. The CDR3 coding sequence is TGCAGTGCTAGAGATGAAGAGACCCAGTACTTC. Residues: CSARDEETQYF.

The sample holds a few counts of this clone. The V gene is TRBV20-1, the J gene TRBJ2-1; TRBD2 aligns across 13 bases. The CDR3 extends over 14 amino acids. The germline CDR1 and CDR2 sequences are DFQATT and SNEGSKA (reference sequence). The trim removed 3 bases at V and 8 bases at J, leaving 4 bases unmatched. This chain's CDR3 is CSASGLAGEDEQFF. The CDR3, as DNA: TGCAGTGCTAGTGGACTAGCGGGAGAGGATGAGCAGTTCTTC.

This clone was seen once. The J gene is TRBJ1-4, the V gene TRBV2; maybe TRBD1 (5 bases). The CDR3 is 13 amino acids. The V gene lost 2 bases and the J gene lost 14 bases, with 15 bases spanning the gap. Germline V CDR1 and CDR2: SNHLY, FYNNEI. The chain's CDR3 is CASSELSSGWLFF. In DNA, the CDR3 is TGTGCCAGCAGTGAATTATCGTCAGGGTGGCTGTTTTTT.

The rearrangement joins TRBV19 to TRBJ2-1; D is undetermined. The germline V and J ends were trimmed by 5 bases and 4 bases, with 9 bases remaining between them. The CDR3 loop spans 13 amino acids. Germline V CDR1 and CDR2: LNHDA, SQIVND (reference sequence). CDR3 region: CASSSFVYNEQFF. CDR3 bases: TGTGCCAGTAGTTCGTTTGTTTACAATGAGCAGTTCTTC.

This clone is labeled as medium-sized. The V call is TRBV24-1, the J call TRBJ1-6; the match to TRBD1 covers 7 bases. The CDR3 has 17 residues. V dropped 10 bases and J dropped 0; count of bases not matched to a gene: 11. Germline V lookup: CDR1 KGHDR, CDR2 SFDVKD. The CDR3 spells CATNLDRSSSYNSPLHF. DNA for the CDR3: TGTGCCACAAATTTGGACAGGTCAAGCTCCTATAATTCACCCCTCCACTTT.

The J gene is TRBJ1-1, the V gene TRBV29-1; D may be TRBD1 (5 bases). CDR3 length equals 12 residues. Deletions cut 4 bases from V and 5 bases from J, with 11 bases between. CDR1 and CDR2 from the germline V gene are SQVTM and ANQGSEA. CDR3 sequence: CSVGTFETEAFF. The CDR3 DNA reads TGCAGCGTTGGGACATTCGAAACTGAAGCTTTCTTT.

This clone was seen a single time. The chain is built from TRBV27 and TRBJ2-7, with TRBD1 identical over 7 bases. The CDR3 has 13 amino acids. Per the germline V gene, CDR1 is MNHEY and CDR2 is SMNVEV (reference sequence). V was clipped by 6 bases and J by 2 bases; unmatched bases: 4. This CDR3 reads CASRGDSPYEQYF. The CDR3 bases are TGTGCCAGCAGGGGGGACAGCCCCTACGAGCAGTACTTC.

The CDR3: CASSMNPSRGEAYNEQFF. The CDR3 region has the DNA TGTGCCAGTAGTATGAACCCCTCCAGGGGCGAAGCCTACAATGAGCAGTTCTTC. The chain is built from TRBV19 and TRBJ2-1; tentatively, D is TRBD1 (6 bases). Germline loops: CDR1 LNHDA, CDR2 SQIVND (reference sequence). V dropped 3 bases and J dropped 2 bases, with 20 bases sitting between them. The CDR3 covers 18 residues.

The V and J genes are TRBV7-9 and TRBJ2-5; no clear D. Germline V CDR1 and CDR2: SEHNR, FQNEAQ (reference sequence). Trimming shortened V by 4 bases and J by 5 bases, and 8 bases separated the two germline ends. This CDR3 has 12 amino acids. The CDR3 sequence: CASSSPMETQYF. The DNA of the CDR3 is TGTGCCAGCAGCTCACCCATGGAGACCCAGTACTTC.

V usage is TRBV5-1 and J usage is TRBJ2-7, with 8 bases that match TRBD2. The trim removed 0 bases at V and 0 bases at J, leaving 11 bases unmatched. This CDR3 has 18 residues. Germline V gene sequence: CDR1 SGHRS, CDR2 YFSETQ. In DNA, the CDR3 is TGCGCCAGCAGCTTGGTTGTCAGCGGGAGCCGGAACTCCTACGAGCAGTACTTC. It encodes CASSLVVSGSRNSYEQYF. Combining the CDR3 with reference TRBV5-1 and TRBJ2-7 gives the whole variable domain KAGVTQTPRYLIKTRGQQVTLSCSPISGHRSVSWYQQTPGQGLQFLFEYFSETQRNKGNFPGRFSGRQFSNSRSEMNVSTLELGDSALYLCASSLVVSGSRNSYEQYFGPGTRLTVT.